The 10 T cell receptor beta chains listed next were all sequenced from one sample in a study of blood T cell repertoires in COVID-19. TCRdb's copy holds only in-frame clones and misses some; the assay was immunoSEQ multiplex PCR. This sample has a few hundred thousand clones; about nine tenths occur once, and the top ten carry over 3.5%. Sequencing was done on a sample of peripheral blood. Receptors were obtained from a woman between 55 and 75 years old with COVID-19, enrolled during active disease.

J is TRBJ1-2 and V is TRBV30; perhaps TRBD1 as D (6 bases). V was shortened by 4 bases and J by 7 bases, with 13 bases between the two germline ends. The V gene's germline CDR1 is GTSNPN and CDR2 SVGIG (reference sequence). CDR3 size: 12 residues. For the CDR3, the DNA is TGTGCCTGGAACGGGGGGCTGTTTGGCTACACCTTC. Translating gives CAWNGGLFGYTF.

The rearrangement links TRBV2 to TRBJ2-7; 9 bases are shared with TRBD1. Germline loops: CDR1 SNHLY, CDR2 FYNNEI. Trimming cost V 9 bases and J 0 bases; bases outside gene matches: 3. The CDR3 runs to 13 residues. CDR3 amino acids: CARGQGSSYEQYF. DNA of the CDR3: TGTGCCAGAGGACAGGGGAGCTCCTACGAGCAGTACTTC.

V usage is TRBV5-8 and J usage is TRBJ1-5; D is undetermined. Trimming stripped 1 base from V and 6 bases from J, with 5 bases between. The CDR3 is made up of 12 amino acids. Germline assignment: CDR1 SGHTS and CDR2 YDEGEE. The CDR3 loop is CASSLFRQPQHF. In DNA form, the CDR3 reads TGTGCCAGCAGCTTGTTTCGTCAGCCCCAGCATTTT.

The rearrangement joins TRBV23-1 to TRBJ1-6, with 8 bases fitting TRBD1. TRBV23-1 is an ORF for which the function is uncertain. This CDR3 comprises 19 residues. The V and J ends lost 0 bases and 2 bases, in that order; junction bases with no gene match: 9. The CDR3 bases are TGCGCCAGCAGTCAATCGAACTGGCAGGGGGCAACCTATAATTCACCCCTCCACTTT. This codes for CASSQSNWQGATYNSPLHF.

The chain recombines TRBV9 with TRBJ1-1; TRBD1 matches at 7 bases. Germline trimming cut 3 bases from V and 7 bases from J; bases unmatched to any gene: 9. The CDR3 runs to 14 residues. Germline-derived CDR1 and CDR2 are SGDLS and YYNGEE. In nucleotides, the CDR3 is TGTGCCAGCAGCGCCCGATCCGGGACAGATGAAGCTTTCTTT. Protein sequence: CASSARSGTDEAFF.

The V call is TRBV19, the J call TRBJ2-2; 7 nucleotides match TRBD1. Unmatched junction bases numbered 6, after V lost 1 base and J lost 4 bases. From germline, CDR1 is LNHDA and CDR2 SQIVND (reference sequence). The CDR3 spans 16 residues. The CDR3 DNA reads as TGTGCCAGTAGTATAGGACAGGGTTTGAGCACCGGGGAGCTGTTTTTT. Its protein product is CASSIGQGLSTGELFF.

The rearrangement links TRBV7-2 to TRBJ1-1; no definite D call. The CDR3 runs 12 residues. V shed 5 bases and J shed 5 bases, with 9 bases lying between them. Germline V CDR1 and CDR2: SGHTA, FQGNSA. The DNA of the CDR3 is TGTGCCAGCAGCCGTACGCGGACTGAAGCTTTCTTT. This translates into CASSRTRTEAFF.

CDR3 protein: CASSLSAGYEQYF. Written as DNA, the CDR3 is TGTGCCAGCAGTCTAAGTGCGGGTTACGAGCAGTACTTC. The J gene is TRBJ2-7, the V gene TRBV27; the D gene is possibly TRBD2 (5 bases). This CDR3 comprises 13 residues. Germline V gene lookup returns CDR1 MNHEY and CDR2 SMNVEV (reference sequence). V was clipped by 5 bases and J by 4 bases, with 12 bases between them.

The genes are TRBV5-6 and TRBJ2-1, with 8 bases identical to TRBD2. CDR1 is SGHDT and CDR2 is YYEEEE in the germline V gene. The CDR3 runs 14 residues. V lost 1 base, J lost 9 bases, and 6 bases stayed unmatched. In DNA form, the CDR3 reads TGTGCCAGCAGCTTGCCGGCGGGGGGAGCTGAGCAGTTCTTC. It translates to CASSLPAGGAEQFF.

The DNA for the CDR3 is TGTGCCATCAGTGACGGGGTTCCTGAGCAGTTCTTC. It encodes CAISDGVPEQFF. The chain combines TRBV10-3 with TRBJ2-1; perhaps TRBD2 as D (5 bases). Trimming took 3 bases from V and 9 from J, leaving 9 bases between them. This CDR3 contains 12 residues. Germline CDR1 is ENHRY and CDR2 is SYGVKD.